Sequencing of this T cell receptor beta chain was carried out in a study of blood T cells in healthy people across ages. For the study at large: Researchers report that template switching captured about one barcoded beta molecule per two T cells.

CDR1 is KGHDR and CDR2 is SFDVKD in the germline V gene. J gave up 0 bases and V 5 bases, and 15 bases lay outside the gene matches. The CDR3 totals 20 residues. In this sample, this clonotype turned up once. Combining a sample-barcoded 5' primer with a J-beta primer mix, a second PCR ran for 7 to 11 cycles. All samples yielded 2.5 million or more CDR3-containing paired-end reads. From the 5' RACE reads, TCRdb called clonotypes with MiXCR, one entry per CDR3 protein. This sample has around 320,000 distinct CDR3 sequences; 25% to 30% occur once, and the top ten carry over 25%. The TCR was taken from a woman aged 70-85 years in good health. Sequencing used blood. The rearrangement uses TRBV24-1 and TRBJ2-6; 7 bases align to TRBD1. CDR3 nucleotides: TGTGCCACCAGTGGTCCAACAGGGGCGTGGGCAAACTCTGGGGCCAACGTCCTGACTTTC. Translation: CATSGPTGAWANSGANVLTF.